The 5 T cell receptor beta chains presented below share a single source sample, sequenced in a study of beta chain features in type 1 diabetes. General study points: Researchers report that Type 1 diabetes patients had moderately but significantly shorter TCRB CDR3s across all four CD4+ subsets.

These TCRs' antigens remain unknown. Expressed TCRB transcripts were sequenced because the isolated RNA had all been reverse transcribed beforehand. Profiled with immunoSEQ multiplex PCR; TCRdb holds only in-frame clones, not every one. The table has 20,000 to 25,000 clones, 68% seen once. The sequencing sample was made of stem cell memory CD4+ T cells from blood. The receptors originated from a woman between 35 and 50 years old with type 1 diabetes.

The genes are TRBV18 and TRBJ1-5; the D gene is possibly TRBD1 (6 bases). The V gene lost 1 base and the J gene lost 7 bases, with 11 bases spanning the gap. The CDR3 has 14 residues. Germline CDR1 is KGHSH and CDR2 is LQKENI. The CDR3 sequence: CASSPQGGLQPQHF. DNA of the CDR3: TGTGCCAGCTCACCACAGGGGGGGTTACAGCCCCAGCATTTT.

A single count supports this clone. CDR3 nucleotide sequence: TGTGCCAGCAGTTACCGGGAAGCCGGGGGCAAAAACATTCAGTACTTC. It specifies CASSYREAGGKNIQYF. V gene TRBV6-6 combines with J gene TRBJ2-4, with D possibly matching TRBD2 (6 bases). Per germline, CDR1 MNHNY and CDR2 SVGAGI (reference sequence). V was trimmed by 2 bases and J by 3 bases, leaving 14 bases between them. CDR3 length equals 16 residues.

The chain links TRBV11-1 to TRBJ1-2; 7 bases fit TRBD1. CDR3 length equals 15 residues. The J segment lost 8 bases and the V segment lost 3 bases, leaving 12 bases of the junction unmatched. The germline V gene has CDR1 SGHAT and CDR2 FQDESV (reference sequence). CDR3: CASSFETGSSGGYTF. The DNA for the CDR3 is TGTGCCAGCAGCTTCGAGACAGGGTCATCCGGAGGCTACACCTTC.

The V gene is TRBV7-2, the J gene TRBJ2-7; maybe TRBD2 (5 bases). Trimming took 5 bases from V and 6 from J, leaving 14 bases between them. The germline V gene encodes CDR1 SGHTA and CDR2 FQGNSA. The CDR3 has 13 residues. CDR3 DNA: TGTGCCAGCAGCCGGGATCACTCGGGCGAGCAGTACTTC. Translation: CASSRDHSGEQYF.

The J gene is TRBJ2-5, the V gene TRBV27, with D uncertain. The CDR3 totals 14 residues. Germline V CDR1 and CDR2: MNHEY, SMNVEV (reference sequence). V was shortened by 1 base and J by 5 bases, with 11 bases between the two germline ends. The CDR3 DNA reads TGTGCCAGCAGTTTATTCCCCTCCGGGGAGACCCAGTACTTC. As protein: CASSLFPSGETQYF.